This T cell receptor (beta chain) was obtained from a study of cytomegalovirus exposure and HLA in healthy donors. Study-level points and caveats: Among donors in an Asian-associated ancestry cluster, a later analysis reportedly found fewer N-insertions than the roughly 730-donor mean.

This clone appeared a few times. Its antigen is unknown. Germline V CDR1 and CDR2: MDHEN, SYDVKM. The CDR3 loop spans 14 amino acids. V lost 3 bases and J 8 bases, leaving 16 bases between the germline ends. Donors sampled were nominally healthy, though unrecorded immune exposures were likely. 13 Jbeta primers and 60 Vbeta primers were used for the PCR. Data came from immunoSEQ multiplex PCR; TCRdb stores just in-frame clones and leaves some out. The repertoire includes approximately 150,000 clones, roughly 80% of them detected once, and roughly 7.7% sits in the top ten. Sequencing was performed on PBMCs. This receptor was taken from a woman in her thirties in good health and CMV-seropositive. J is TRBJ1-1 and V is TRBV28, with D possibly TRBD1 on 6 matching bases. The CDR3 is CASSLSYRVGEAFF. The CDR3 nucleotides read TGTGCCAGCAGTTTGTCCTACAGGGTCGGCGAAGCTTTCTTT.